The 17 T cell receptor beta chains listed next were all sequenced from one sample in a study of blood T cell repertoires in COVID-19. Assay: immunoSEQ multiplex PCR; the TCRdb copy retains only in-frame clones and omits some. The data contain 180,000 or so clones, about 89% of them singletons. Sequencing used peripheral blood. The receptors shown here come from a man between 35 and 55 years old with acute or convalescent COVID-19.

This clone was found once. This rearrangement joins TRBV7-2 to TRBJ1-5, with D unresolved. The V end was cut by 2 bases, the J end by 6 bases, with 11 bases between. Looked up from germline, CDR1 is SGHTA and CDR2 is FQGNSA. The length of the CDR3 is 14 residues. CDR3 region: CASSLFGVGQPQHF. The CDR3 region has the DNA TGTGCCAGCAGCTTATTCGGGGTAGGTCAGCCCCAGCATTTT.

Concerning this clone: A junction end diverges from the germline sequence, so it may reflect a read error. The chain combines TRBV29-1 with TRBJ2-3; D gene unclear. This CDR3 spans 14 amino acids. Germline assignment: CDR1 SQVTM and CDR2 ANQGSEA. The CDR3 loop reads CSAEADTSTDTQYF. CDR3 in DNA: TGCAGCGCTGAAGCAGACACTAGCACAGATACGCAGTATTTT.

CDR3 protein: CATIGGYNTEAFF. CDR3 coding DNA: TGTGCCACCATAGGGGGCTATAACACTGAAGCTTTCTTT. The chain is built from TRBV10-3 and TRBJ1-1; the match to TRBD1 covers 7 bases. Trimming cost V 10 bases and J 2 bases; bases outside gene matches: 7. CDR1 is ENHRY, CDR2 SYGVKD, per germline. The CDR3 loop spans 13 amino acids.

This chain links TRBV5-1 with TRBJ2-1; 12 bases are shared with TRBD2. Trimming cost V 3 bases and J 5 bases; bases outside gene matches: 6. The CDR3 is 16 residues long. Germline CDR1 and CDR2: SGHRS and YFSETQ. The CDR3: CASSSLAGGVNNEQFF. The DNA for the CDR3 is TGCGCCAGCAGCTCCCTAGCGGGGGGGGTCAACAATGAGCAGTTCTTC.

The J gene is TRBJ2-3, the V gene TRBV2, with D perhaps matching TRBD2 (6 bases). CDR3 length equals 16 residues. In germline, CDR1 is SNHLY, CDR2 FYNNEI. The V end lost 4 bases, the J end lost 5 bases, and 19 bases lay between the germline ends. CDR3 protein: CASSAAGNPFGDTQYF. CDR3 in DNA: TGTGCCAGCAGTGCCGCGGGGAATCCCTTTGGAGATACGCAGTATTTT.

This chain uses TRBV2 with TRBJ1-5, with D unresolved. Looked up from germline, CDR1 is SNHLY and CDR2 is FYNNEI. The CDR3 sequence is 12 residues long. The V end was cut by 4 bases, the J end by 3 bases, with 4 bases between. The chain's CDR3 is CASSGLNQPQHF. The CDR3 DNA reads as TGTGCCAGCAGTGGACTCAATCAGCCCCAGCATTTT.

V usage is TRBV4-2 and J usage is TRBJ1-2; D uncertain. The CDR3 has 14 residues. Germline-derived CDR1 and CDR2 are LGHNA and YNFKEQ. Trimming pared 3 bases from V and 0 bases from J, leaving 8 bases between. This CDR3 reads CASSQPGANYGYTF. Here the CDR3 DNA reads TGTGCCAGCAGCCAGCCCGGAGCTAACTATGGCTACACCTTC.

The genes are TRBV7-2 and TRBJ2-3; TRBD2 agrees at 9 bases. With 3 bases clipped from V and 1 base from J, the junction kept 5 bases outside the gene matches. This CDR3 region has 16 residues. Germline V gene sequence: CDR1 SGHTA, CDR2 FQGNSA. The CDR3 is CASSFRGGAGTDTQYF. The CDR3 DNA reads TGTGCCAGCAGCTTCCGCGGGGGGGCAGGCACAGATACGCAGTATTTT.

V is TRBV4-1 and J is TRBJ2-1; 10 positions match TRBD2. Looked up from germline, CDR1 is MGHRA and CDR2 is YSYEKL. The CDR3 sequence is 14 residues long. The trim removed 4 bases at V and 6 bases at J, leaving 3 bases unmatched. The CDR3 nucleotides read TGCGCCAGCAGCCTCGGACTAGCGGTCAATGAGCAGTTCTTC. Its translation is CASSLGLAVNEQFF.

The chain uses TRBV5-1 and TRBJ2-1, with 9 bases aligning to TRBD1. Germline V gene sequence: CDR1 SGHRS, CDR2 YFSETQ. This CDR3 is 16 amino acids long. Trimming cost V 2 bases and J 3 bases; bases outside gene matches: 6. The CDR3 protein is CASSLYRGPNYNEQFF. Here the CDR3 DNA reads TGCGCCAGCAGCTTATACAGGGGGCCTAACTACAATGAGCAGTTCTTC.

The V and J genes are TRBV5-1 and TRBJ1-2, with TRBD1 identical over 7 bases. The CDR3 is 12 amino acids. Germline loops: CDR1 SGHRS, CDR2 YFSETQ. The V and J ends lost 4 bases and 6 bases, in that order; junction bases with no gene match: 3. CDR3 sequence reads: CASSRDSNGYTF. The CDR3 coding sequence is TGCGCCAGCAGCCGGGACAGCAATGGCTACACCTTC.

J is TRBJ1-4 and V is TRBV5-1; 8 nucleotides align to TRBD1. The CDR3 sequence is 15 residues long. CDR1 and CDR2 (germline): SGHRS, YFSETQ. V trimming: 0 bases; J trimming: 8 bases; junction bases outside the gene matches: 6. The CDR3 region has the DNA TGCGCCAGCAGCTTGGCGGCAGGGGGCCGAGAAAAACTGTTTTTT. Its protein is CASSLAAGGREKLFF.

The chain links TRBV5-5 to TRBJ2-1; 8 positions match TRBD1. Germline trimming cut 5 bases from V and 2 bases from J; bases unmatched to any gene: 9. The CDR3 length is 16 residues. The germline CDR1 and CDR2 sequences are SGHKS and YYEKEE (reference sequence). The DNA for the CDR3 is TGTGCCAGCAGGGCGGACAGGGAAATGCCCTACAATGAGCAGTTCTTC. Translation gives CASRADREMPYNEQFF.

J is TRBJ2-1 and V is TRBV5-1, with 11 bases that match TRBD2. The V gene end was trimmed by 4 bases and the J gene end by 6 bases; junction bases not matched to a gene: 6. The CDR3 has 15 amino acids. Germline V lookup: CDR1 SGHRS, CDR2 YFSETQ. The CDR3 sequence is CASSILAGGPNEQFF. CDR3 coding DNA: TGCGCCAGCAGCATCCTAGCGGGGGGACCCAATGAGCAGTTCTTC.

The chain joins TRBV9 to TRBJ1-3; no definite D call. The CDR3 runs to 15 residues. Germline lookup yields CDR1 SGDLS and CDR2 YYNGEE. V lost 0 bases and J lost 0, with 7 bases in between. CDR3 coding DNA: TGTGCCAGCAGCGTAGACGGGAACTCTGGAAACACCATATATTTT. Its protein product is CASSVDGNSGNTIYF. The full variable domain, in which reference TRBV9 and TRBJ1-3 provide the parts outside the CDR3, is DSGVTQTPKHLITATGQRVTLRCSPRSGDLSVYWYQQSLDQGLQFLIQYYNGEERAKGNILERFSAQQFPDLHSELNLSSLELGDSALYFCASSVDGNSGNTIYFGEGSWLTVV.

This clone has a single count. This chain joins TRBV6-1 and TRBJ1-6; the D is unclear. This CDR3 contains 14 residues. Germline V gene data show CDR1 as MNHNS and CDR2 as SASEGT. V dropped 1 base and J dropped 6 bases, with 7 bases sitting between them. CDR3 nucleotides: TGTGCCAGCAGTGAAGTGGCCGTTAATTCACCCCTCCACTTT. Residues: CASSEVAVNSPLHF.

The chain carries TRBV5-4 and TRBJ1-5; weak D call: TRBD1 (5 bases). Germline-derived CDR1 and CDR2 are SGHNT and YYREEE (reference sequence). V lost 0 bases and J 2 bases, leaving 9 bases between the germline ends. The CDR3 has 15 amino acids. The CDR3 loop reads CASSLGGPGNQPQHF. CDR3 nucleotide sequence: TGTGCCAGCAGCTTGGGGGGCCCTGGCAATCAGCCCCAGCATTTT.